This T cell receptor beta chain was captured by sequencing in a study of blood T cell repertoires in COVID-19. Turning to the study itself: Collection of acute and convalescent COVID-19 samples took place in the United States, Italy and Spain. From T cells, B-cell-depleted T cells, or PBMCs came the material, which was cDNA or gDNA.

TCRdb keeps only in-frame clones here, not all; method: immunoSEQ multiplex PCR. Of 300,000 to 400,000 clones in the sample, about 86% were seen once. V shed 3 bases and J shed 8 bases, with 7 bases lying between them. Per germline, CDR1 SGHTA and CDR2 FQGNSA. This CDR3 spans 12 amino acids. The chain couples TRBV7-2 to TRBJ2-2; D gene unclear. Sequenced material: peripheral blood. The sequence came from a man aged 25 to 40 with active or convalescent COVID-19. As DNA, the CDR3 is TGTGCCAGCAGCTTCAGATCTGGGGAGCTGTTTTTT. It yields the protein CASSFRSGELFF.